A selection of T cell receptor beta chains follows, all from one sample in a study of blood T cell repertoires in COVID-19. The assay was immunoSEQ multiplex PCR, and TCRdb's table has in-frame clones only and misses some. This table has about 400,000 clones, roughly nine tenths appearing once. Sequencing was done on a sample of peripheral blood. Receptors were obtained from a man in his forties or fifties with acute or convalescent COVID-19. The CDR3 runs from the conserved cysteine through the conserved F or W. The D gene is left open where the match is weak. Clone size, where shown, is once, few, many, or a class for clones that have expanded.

DNA: TGTGCCTGGAGTCCAAGTTGGGGCAGTGGAGTGGGAAATGAAAAACTGTTTTTT
CDR3: CAWSPSWGSGVGNEKLFF
D: .
V: TRBV30
J: TRBJ1-4
size: .

DNA: TGTGCCTGGAGTATGGAAAGGGGACGGGGGGGCCGAGGTGAGCAGTTCTTC
CDR3: CAWSMERGRGGRGEQFF
D: TRBD2
V: TRBV30
J: TRBJ2-1
size: .

DNA: TGTGCCAGCAGTCCCCCCCGACAGTCCGGGCCGAATGGCTACACCTTC
CDR3: CASSPPRQSGPNGYTF
D: .
V: TRBV28
J: TRBJ1-2
size: .

DNA: TGTGCCAGCAGTAGCCCAAGGGACAGGGCTCGTTTC
CDR3: CASSSPRDRARF
D: TRBD1
V: TRBV6-6
J: TRBJ2-7
size: .

DNA: TGTGCCAGCCGTGAAGGGACGGGAATGAACACTGAAGCTTTCTTT
CDR3: CASREGTGMNTEAFF
D: .
V: TRBV6-1
J: TRBJ1-1
size: .

DNA: TGTGCCAGCAGCTTTATCCCTCCGTTAGATACGCAGTATTTT
CDR3: CASSFIPPLDTQYF
D: .
V: TRBV7-3
J: TRBJ2-3
size: .

DNA: TGCGCCAGCAGCTTCAGTACAGGCCTGAACACTGAAGCTTTCTTT
CDR3: CASSFSTGLNTEAFF
D: .
V: TRBV5-1
J: TRBJ1-1
size: .

DNA: TGTGCCAGCAGCTTGGTACAGATGGACACTGAAGCTTTCTTT
CDR3: CASSLVQMDTEAFF
D: .
V: TRBV5-6
J: TRBJ1-1
size: .

DNA: TGTGCCACCAGTGACCCCGCGGGGGTCTACAATGAGCAGTTCTTC
CDR3: CATSDPAGVYNEQFF
D: TRBD2
V: TRBV24-1
J: TRBJ2-1
size: .

DNA: TGTGCCAGCAGTTACATAGGGGGGGCTTCACCCCTCCACTTT
CDR3: CASSYIGGASPLHF
D: .
V: TRBV6-2/TRBV6-3
J: TRBJ1-6
size: .

DNA: TGTGCCTTCCCGACAGGGGAAGCTGTCGGCTACACCTTC
CDR3: CAFPTGEAVGYTF
D: TRBD1
V: TRBV30
J: TRBJ1-2
size: .

DNA: TGTGCCAGCAGTGAATATCGGGGAGGGACTAGCACAGATACGCAGTATTTT
CDR3: CASSEYRGGTSTDTQYF
D: TRBD2
V: TRBV25-1
J: TRBJ2-3
size: .

DNA: TGTGCCAGCAGCTCCCCTCGGGTCGGGAGTGAGCAGTTCTTC
CDR3: CASSSPRVGSEQFF
D: .
V: TRBV27
J: TRBJ2-1
size: .

DNA: TGTGCCAGTCCTACAGGGGTGAGCTCTGGAAACACCATATATTTT
CDR3: CASPTGVSSGNTIYF
D: TRBD1
V: TRBV2
J: TRBJ1-3
size: once

DNA: TGTGCCAGCAGCTTGGCCGAGGTGGACGAGCAGTACTTC
CDR3: CASSLAEVDEQYF
D: .
V: TRBV5-4
J: TRBJ2-7
size: .

DNA: TGTGCCAGTAGTATAGCGGGCACAGATACGCAGTATTTT
CDR3: CASSIAGTDTQYF
D: .
V: TRBV19
J: TRBJ2-3
size: .

DNA: TGTGCCATCAGTGAGTATGACAGGGGCGTCACTGAAGCTTTCTTT
CDR3: CAISEYDRGVTEAFF
D: TRBD1
V: TRBV10-3
J: TRBJ1-1
size: .

DNA: TGCGCCAGCAGCTTGGACTCAGGGGAAACCTACGAGCAGTACTTC
CDR3: CASSLDSGETYEQYF
D: .
V: TRBV5-1
J: TRBJ2-7
size: .

DNA: TGTGCCAGCTCGGACCGGGCAGGGGGCGGGGGCGAGCAGTACTTC
CDR3: CASSDRAGGGGEQYF
D: .
V: TRBV18
J: TRBJ2-7
size: .

DNA: TGTGCCAGCTCAGGAATAGCGGGGGGGAATGAGCAGTTCTTC
CDR3: CASSGIAGGNEQFF
D: TRBD2
V: TRBV18
J: TRBJ2-1
size: .

DNA: TGTGCCAGCAGCTTAGCGGGGACAGGGCTTCTGTATGAGCAGTTCTTC
CDR3: CASSLAGTGLLYEQFF
D: TRBD1
V: TRBV7-9
J: TRBJ2-1
size: .

DNA: TGTGCCAGCAGTTTCTCCGGACAGGGGTATGGCTACACCTTC
CDR3: CASSFSGQGYGYTF
D: TRBD1
V: TRBV27
J: TRBJ1-2
size: few

DNA: TGTGCCAGCAGCCCAGGGGGGAATCAGCCCCAGCATTTT
CDR3: CASSPGGNQPQHF
D: TRBD1
V: TRBV3-1/TRBV3-2
J: TRBJ1-5
size: .

DNA: TGTGCCAGCAGGGGACAGGGGCGAGGAACTGAAGCTTTCTTT
CDR3: CASRGQGRGTEAFF
D: TRBD1
V: TRBV5-4
J: TRBJ1-1
size: .

DNA: TGTGCCAGCAGCTCCCCGGGGGGAGAGACCCAGTACTTC
CDR3: CASSSPGGETQYF
D: TRBD2
V: TRBV5-4
J: TRBJ2-5
size: .

DNA: TGTGCCAGCAGTTTGGTGGTCTCGGGTACTGAAGCTTTCTTT
CDR3: CASSLVVSGTEAFF
D: .
V: TRBV28
J: TRBJ1-1
size: .

DNA: TGTGCCAGTAGTACAACCCATGGGGGCTACACAGATACGCAGTATTTT
CDR3: CASSTTHGGYTDTQYF
D: .
V: TRBV19
J: TRBJ2-3
size: .

DNA: TGTGCCAGCAGCTTATTCGCGGCAGGGATGGCTGAAGCTTTCTTT
CDR3: CASSLFAAGMAEAFF
D: .
V: TRBV7-3
J: TRBJ1-1
size: .

DNA: TGTGCCAGCAGCTTAGCCGACAGGGAGCGGCAGTTCTTC
CDR3: CASSLADRERQFF
D: TRBD1
V: TRBV7-9
J: TRBJ2-1
size: .

DNA: TGTGCCAGCAGCGTAGGACAGGTGAACACTGAAGCTTTCTTT
CDR3: CASSVGQVNTEAFF
D: .
V: TRBV9
J: TRBJ1-1
size: .

DNA: TGTGCCAGCAGTTTAACAGGGGCCCGCTATGGCTACACCTTC
CDR3: CASSLTGARYGYTF
D: TRBD1
V: TRBV27
J: TRBJ1-2
size: .

DNA: TGCGCCAGCAGTGGACTAGGACGAAACACCGGGGAGCTGTTTTTT
CDR3: CASSGLGRNTGELFF
D: .
V: TRBV10-2
J: TRBJ2-2
size: .

DNA: TGCGCCAGCAGGCCAAGTTTGATATACGGCAGGGGGGACAATGAGCAGTTCTTC
CDR3: CASRPSLIYGRGDNEQFF
D: .
V: TRBV4-1
J: TRBJ2-1
size: .

DNA: TGTGCCAGCAGTCGGCGACAGGAAGCTTTCTTT
CDR3: CASSRRQEAFF
D: .
V: TRBV6-5
J: TRBJ1-1
size: few

DNA: TGTGCCAGCAGTTCTCTCAGGGGGACAGGGATGACTGAAGCTTTCTTT
CDR3: CASSSLRGTGMTEAFF
D: TRBD1
V: TRBV28
J: TRBJ1-1
size: .

DNA: TGTGCCAGCAGCGCCGAAAGAGGGACTAGCGGGACGTACGAGCAGTACTTC
CDR3: CASSAERGTSGTYEQYF
D: TRBD2
V: TRBV11-3
J: TRBJ2-7
size: .

DNA: TGTGCCAGCAGTTCACAGGGGACGGATGGCTACACCTTC
CDR3: CASSSQGTDGYTF
D: TRBD1
V: TRBV12-3/TRBV12-4
J: TRBJ1-2
size: .

DNA: TGCAGTGCTAGTTTCGGTAGCGGGAGGGAAGAGACCCAGTACTTC
CDR3: CSASFGSGREETQYF
D: TRBD2
V: TRBV20-1
J: TRBJ2-5
size: .

DNA: TGCGCCAGCAGCTTGAGGGGATCTGAAGCTTTCTTT
CDR3: CASSLRGSEAFF
D: .
V: TRBV5-1
J: TRBJ1-1
size: .

DNA: TGCGCCAGCAGCTTGGGGGTAAGTGGGAGTCTCTACGAGCAGTACTTC
CDR3: CASSLGVSGSLYEQYF
D: .
V: TRBV5-1
J: TRBJ2-7
size: .

DNA: TGTGCCAGCAGCGCGCAAACCCCCGGGTTTGAAGCTTTCTTT
CDR3: CASSAQTPGFEAFF
D: .
V: TRBV9
J: TRBJ1-1
size: .

DNA: TGTGCCAGCAGGCCTACTGAGGAGGGGAATGAAAAACTGTTTTTT
CDR3: CASRPTEEGNEKLFF
D: .
V: TRBV6-1
J: TRBJ1-4
size: .

DNA: TGTGCCAGCAGTGAACCGGGACAGTTGATTGCTTTCTTT
CDR3: CASSEPGQLIAFF
D: TRBD1
V: TRBV2
J: TRBJ1-1
size: .

DNA: TGTGCCAGCAGGGGGGCCGGGACTAGCGATTACTACGAGCAGTACTTC
CDR3: CASRGAGTSDYYEQYF
D: TRBD2
V: TRBV2
J: TRBJ2-7
size: .

DNA: TGTGCCAGCAGCTTAGCAAGCGGGGGGGCCTCAGATACGCAGTATTTT
CDR3: CASSLASGGASDTQYF
D: TRBD2
V: TRBV7-9
J: TRBJ2-3
size: .

DNA: TGTGCCAGCTCACCGAAACAGGGCCGGGGGGATTCACCCCTCCACTTT
CDR3: CASSPKQGRGDSPLHF
D: .
V: TRBV18
J: TRBJ1-6
size: .

DNA: TGTGCCAGCAGCCGGGGGGTGAATCAGCCCCAGCATTTT
CDR3: CASSRGVNQPQHF
D: .
V: TRBV12-3/TRBV12-4
J: TRBJ1-5
size: .

DNA: TGTGCCAGCAGTGTATCCCAAAGACAGGGGGCCACTGAAGCTTTCTTT
CDR3: CASSVSQRQGATEAFF
D: TRBD1
V: TRBV28
J: TRBJ1-1
size: .

DNA: TGTGCCAGCAGTTACTCATGGGGCCTAGGGGACAATCAGCCCCAGCATTTT
CDR3: CASSYSWGLGDNQPQHF
D: .
V: TRBV6-2/TRBV6-3
J: TRBJ1-5
size: .

DNA: TGCGCCAGCACACATACAGGGGGCGCTTGGGCAGAGACCCAGTACTTC
CDR3: CASTHTGGAWAETQYF
D: TRBD1
V: TRBV5-1
J: TRBJ2-5
size: .

DNA: TGTGCCAGCAGCTTGCCCTTAACAGAGAACACTGAAGCTTTCTTT
CDR3: CASSLPLTENTEAFF
D: .
V: TRBV5-4
J: TRBJ1-1
size: once

DNA: TGTGCCAGTAGTAGGGGCAGGGCACCGATGAACACTGAAGCTTTCTTT
CDR3: CASSRGRAPMNTEAFF
D: .
V: TRBV19
J: TRBJ1-1
size: .